These 5 T cell receptor beta chains came from one sample sequenced in a study of control samples from healthy donors and cancer patients. Some clones are missing from TCRdb's copy, which holds only in-frame ones; the method was immunoSEQ multiplex PCR. The sample records 70,000 to 95,000 clones, more than 75% being singletons. The sequenced material came from blood. The receptors here all came from a man between 45 and 60 years old in good health.

This chain joins TRBV28 and TRBJ1-5; TRBD1 might be the D (5 bases). Trimming stripped 8 bases from V and 4 bases from J, with 15 bases between. The V gene's germline CDR1 is MDHEN and CDR2 SYDVKM. This CDR3 comprises 14 residues. The DNA of the CDR3 is TGTGCCAGCCTCCGCCCGAGGGGTAATCAGCCCCAGCATTTT. Translated: CASLRPRGNQPQHF.

J is TRBJ1-3 and V is TRBV6-5; perhaps TRBD1 as D (6 bases). Trimming stripped 7 bases from V and 0 bases from J, with 10 bases between. The CDR3 totals 14 residues. CDR1 and CDR2 from the germline V gene are MNHEY and SVGAGI. The CDR3 protein is CASKTGYSGNTIYF. The CDR3 region has the DNA TGTGCCAGCAAAACAGGGTACTCTGGAAACACCATATATTTT.

V gene TRBV4-3 combines with J gene TRBJ2-3; TRBD2 aligns across 12 bases. Per germline, CDR1 LGHNA and CDR2 YSLEER. The V segment lost 1 base and the J segment 3 bases; nucleotides outside the gene matches: 8. The length of the CDR3 is 18 residues. CDR3 nucleotide sequence: TGCGCCAGCAGCCAAGCGTGGCTAGCGGGGGGGCTGACAGATACGCAGTATTTT. The encoded protein is CASSQAWLAGGLTDTQYF.

The count of this clone is one. CDR3 region: CASSQGRGRETQYF. As DNA, the CDR3 is TGTGCCAGCAGCCAAGGCAGGGGGCGAGAGACCCAGTACTTC. This rearrangement joins TRBV3-1 (or the pseudogene TRBV3-2) to TRBJ2-5; 8 nucleotides align to TRBD1. The CDR3 loop spans 14 amino acids. With V trimmed by 1 base and J by 4 bases, 2 bases remained unmatched. The V gene's germline CDR1 is LGHDT and CDR2 YNNKEL (reference sequence).

V usage is TRBV3-1 (or the pseudogene TRBV3-2) and J usage is TRBJ2-1; D not resolved. Germline V gene lookup returns CDR1 LGHDT and CDR2 YNNKEL (reference sequence). V lost 1 base, J lost 7 bases, and 8 bases lay in between. The CDR3 spans 13 residues. The CDR3, as DNA: TGTGCCAGCAGCCAAGTTAACTGGAATGAGCAGTTCTTC. It encodes CASSQVNWNEQFF.